The 27 T cell receptor beta chains below all came from one sample that was sequenced in a study of control samples from healthy donors and cancer patients. Assay: immunoSEQ multiplex PCR; the TCRdb copy retains only in-frame clones and omits some. This sample has around 130,000 clones; roughly 90% occur once, and the top ten carry approximately 8.6%. Sample: blood. The receptors shown here come from a young man in good health.

This chain connects TRBV6-1 to TRBJ1-5; 8 bases align to TRBD1. The CDR3 runs to 16 residues. The germline V gene has CDR1 MNHNS and CDR2 SASEGT. The ends lost 4 bases at V and 0 bases at J; junction bases unmatched: 5. CDR3 nucleotides: TGTGCCAGCAGTGGGTCGACAGGGGATAGCAATCAGCCCCAGCATTTT. This sequence encodes CASSGSTGDSNQPQHF.

This chain uses TRBV2 with TRBJ1-4; D is unresolved. The CDR3 has 15 residues. Trimming removed 2 bases from V and 0 bases from J, with 7 bases in between. Germline V gene sequence: CDR1 SNHLY, CDR2 FYNNEI. The CDR3 protein is CASSEYGATNEKLFF. CDR3 DNA: TGTGCCAGCAGTGAATACGGGGCAACTAATGAAAAACTGTTTTTT.

This chain links TRBV20-1 with TRBJ1-4, with D maybe TRBD1 (6 bases). The V end lost 3 bases, the J end lost 7 bases, and 12 bases lay between the germline ends. The CDR3 extends over 13 amino acids. CDR1 is DFQATT and CDR2 is SNEGSKA in the germline V gene (reference sequence). The CDR3 is CSASNRGREKLFF. The DNA of the CDR3 is TGCAGTGCTAGTAATCGGGGGCGTGAAAAACTGTTTTTT.

The chain couples TRBV6-5 to TRBJ1-2, with unresolved D. V was cut by 11 bases and J by 4 bases, with 11 bases left in between. The length of the CDR3 is 11 residues. CDR1 is MNHEY, CDR2 SVGAGI, per germline. Here the CDR3 DNA reads TGTGCCGCATTATCAGGCTATGGCTACACCTTC. This codes for CAALSGYGYTF.

This rearrangement joins TRBV4-2 to TRBJ1-1; the match to TRBD1 covers 9 bases. This CDR3 contains 16 residues. Germline CDR1 LGHNA, CDR2 YNFKEQ. After removal of 0 bases from V and 7 bases from J, the junction contained 9 bases not matched to a gene. The CDR3 region is CASSQDTPDRGGEAFF. DNA for the CDR3: TGTGCCAGCAGCCAAGATACTCCGGACAGGGGAGGTGAAGCTTTCTTT.

The chain carries TRBV28 and TRBJ2-1, with a tentative D call TRBD1 (6 bases). The CDR3 spans 16 residues. The germline gives CDR1 MDHEN, CDR2 SYDVKM. Trimming took 2 bases from V and 8 from J, leaving 19 bases between them. The CDR3 sequence: CASSLEPGHLIYEQFF. In DNA, the CDR3 is TGTGCCAGCAGTTTAGAGCCGGGACATTTAATCTATGAGCAGTTCTTC.

The V and J genes are TRBV11-2 and TRBJ2-7, with TRBD2 identical over 8 bases. Germline CDR1 reads SGHAT; CDR2 reads FQNNGV. The CDR3 has 14 residues. Trimming took 5 bases from V and 4 from J; bases not matched to a gene: 7. The CDR3 protein is CASSASGGGYEQYF. The CDR3 DNA sequence: TGTGCCAGCAGCGCCTCCGGGGGGGGGTACGAGCAGTACTTC. Full variable domain (rest looked up from reference TRBV11-2 and TRBJ2-7): EAGVAQSPRYKIIEKRQSVAFWCNPISGHATLYWYQQILGQGPKLLIQFQNNGVVDDSQLPKDRFSAERLKGVDSTLKIQPAKLEDSAVYLCASSASGGGYEQYFGPGTRLTVT.

A single count supports this clone. J is TRBJ2-5 and V is TRBV12-3 or TRBV12-4, with D possibly matching TRBD1 (6 bases). The V end lost 3 bases, the J end lost 3 bases, and 8 bases lay between the germline ends. The CDR3 contains 13 residues. This CDR3 reads CASSFPGEETQYF. Here the CDR3 DNA reads TGTGCCAGCAGTTTCCCAGGGGAAGAGACCCAGTACTTC.

This clone was seen a single time. This chain connects TRBV29-1 to TRBJ2-7; 7 bases map to TRBD1. CDR1 is SQVTM, CDR2 ANQGSEA, per germline. With V trimmed by 4 bases and J by 2 bases, 5 bases remained unmatched. The CDR3 covers 13 residues. The DNA for the CDR3 is TGCAGCGTTGGAGGTACAGGGGCCTACGAGCAGTACTTC. Amino acid sequence: CSVGGTGAYEQYF.

The chain has TRBV7-2 and TRBJ1-5, with D tentatively TRBD1 (6 bases). Trimming took off 1 base at V and 3 bases at J, with 13 bases between the two ends. This CDR3 comprises 16 residues. Germline values: CDR1 SGHTA, CDR2 FQGNSA. The CDR3 DNA reads as TGTGCCAGCAGCTTAGTAGGGGGGCTCAACAATCAGCCCCAGCATTTT. It codes for CASSLVGGLNNQPQHF. Supplemented by reference TRBV7-2 and TRBJ1-5, the full variable domain reads GAGVSQSPSNKVTEKGKDVELRCDPISGHTALYWYRQSLGQGLEFLIYFQGNSAPDKSGLPSDRFSAERTGGSVSTLTIQRTQQEDSAVYLCASSLVGGLNNQPQHFGDGTRLSIL.

V is TRBV6-5 and J is TRBJ1-1; no clear D gene. Germline V gene data show CDR1 as MNHEY and CDR2 as SVGAGI. V lost 10 bases to trimming and J lost 0 bases, with 9 bases between them. CDR3 length: 12 amino acids. The CDR3 region is CATQVMNTEAFF. The DNA of the CDR3 is TGTGCCACCCAGGTGATGAACACTGAAGCTTTCTTT.

The chain combines TRBV6-5 with TRBJ1-4, with D unresolved. The CDR3 extends over 15 amino acids. CDR1 and CDR2 from the germline V gene are MNHEY and SVGAGI. V was pared by 6 bases and J by 5 bases, with 16 bases between. In DNA, the CDR3 is TGTGCCAGCAGCCCGACGCCCATGGGGAATGAAAAACTGTTTTTT. Translation: CASSPTPMGNEKLFF.

This chain connects TRBV7-6 to TRBJ2-1; 8 positions match TRBD2. With V trimmed by 4 bases and J by 2 bases, 10 bases remained unmatched. Germline CDR1 reads SGHVS; CDR2 reads FNYEAQ. This CDR3 is built from 17 residues. The CDR3 DNA is TGTGCCAGCAGCTCTAGTTTGACTAGCGTCCCCTACAATGAGCAGTTCTTC. This encodes CASSSSLTSVPYNEQFF.

V gene TRBV5-1 combines with J gene TRBJ2-7; the D gene is possibly TRBD1 (6 bases). Trimming removed 4 bases from V and 0 bases from J, with 14 bases in between. The CDR3 consists of 15 residues. The V gene's germline CDR1 is SGHRS and CDR2 YFSETQ. The CDR3 coding sequence is TGCGCCAGCAGCCCGCAAAGGGGGAGCTCCTACGAGCAGTACTTC. Its protein product is CASSPQRGSSYEQYF.

The V and J genes are TRBV10-2 and TRBJ1-4; no definite D call. V was cut by 10 bases and J by 8 bases, with 14 bases left in between. Germline CDR1 is WSHSY and CDR2 is SAAADI. The CDR3 is 12 residues long. CDR3 in DNA: TGCGCCACCGGTCGCGCGTACGAAAAACTGTTTTTT. Translated, it gives CATGRAYEKLFF.

The chain joins TRBV9 to TRBJ1-5; D call uncertain. CDR1 and CDR2 (germline): SGDLS, YYNGEE. The V end was cut by 2 bases, the J end by 2 bases, with 5 bases between. This CDR3 contains 13 residues. The CDR3 loop is CASSVGCNQPQHF. CDR3 in DNA: TGTGCCAGCAGCGTGGGCTGCAATCAGCCCCAGCATTTT. Full variable domain (outside the CDR3, taken from reference TRBV9 and TRBJ1-5): DSGVTQTPKHLITATGQRVTLRCSPRSGDLSVYWYQQSLDQGLQFLIQYYNGEERAKGNILERFSAQQFPDLHSELNLSSLELGDSALYFCASSVGCNQPQHFGDGTRLSIL.

This clone has just one count. V usage is TRBV5-6 and J usage is TRBJ2-5, with unresolved D. Between the trimmed V and J ends, which lost 0 bases and 5 bases, there was a span of 5 bases. There are 12 residues in the CDR3. CDR1 is SGHDT, CDR2 YYEEEE, per germline. The CDR3 is CASSLGLETQYF. DNA for the CDR3: TGTGCCAGCAGCTTGGGCTTGGAGACCCAGTACTTC.

The chain has TRBV30 and TRBJ1-1, with TRBD1 identical over 7 bases. Germline V gives CDR1 GTSNPN, CDR2 SVGIG (reference sequence). The CDR3 is 13 residues long. V was pared by 8 bases and J by 3 bases, with 9 bases of the junction left unmatched. The CDR3 coding sequence is TGTGCCGGAGAATTCAGGGGGGACACTGAAGCTTTCTTT. Protein: CAGEFRGDTEAFF.

The chain joins TRBV18 to TRBJ2-7, with 11 bases that match TRBD1. Per the germline V gene, CDR1 is KGHSH and CDR2 is LQKENI. V trimming: 5 bases; J trimming: 7 bases; junction bases outside the gene matches: 4. The CDR3 covers 13 residues. CDR3 sequence: CASSTGTGGEQYF. CDR3 sequence (DNA): TGTGCCAGCTCAACCGGGACAGGGGGGGAGCAGTACTTC.

This chain joins TRBV6-1 and TRBJ1-5; tentative D call: TRBD1 (6 bases). V was cut by 2 bases and J by 6 bases, with 11 bases left in between. The CDR3 consists of 14 residues. The germline CDR1 and CDR2 sequences are MNHNS and SASEGT. The CDR3 DNA is TGTGCCAGCAGTGAACTTTGGGGGCCTCAGCCCCAGCATTTT. Protein product: CASSELWGPQPQHF.

This clone was recorded many times. For the CDR3, the DNA is TGTGCCAGCAGCCAAGATCGAGAACTAGCGAGCAATGAGCAGTTCTTC. It specifies CASSQDRELASNEQFF. V and J are TRBV4-2 and TRBJ2-1; 7 nucleotides agree with TRBD2. The CDR3 consists of 16 residues. J gave up 6 bases and V 0 bases, and 8 bases lay outside the gene matches. CDR1 and CDR2 (germline): LGHNA, YNFKEQ.

The chain combines TRBV6-5 with TRBJ2-3; D unclear. CDR1 and CDR2 (germline): MNHEY, SVGAGI. Trimming stripped 4 bases from V and 4 bases from J, with 3 bases between. The CDR3 covers 11 residues. This CDR3 is CASSLADTQYF. CDR3 DNA sequence: TGTGCCAGCAGTTTGGCAGATACGCAGTATTTT.

This clone was seen only a few times. This chain uses TRBV6-2 or TRBV6-3 with TRBJ2-1; no clear D. Trimming removed 6 bases at V and 4 bases at J, with 13 bases between. Germline V gives CDR1 MNHEY, CDR2 SVGEGT. This CDR3 contains 14 residues. CDR3 loop: CASSSRTHYNEQFF. The CDR3 coding sequence is TGTGCCAGCAGCTCCCGGACGCATTACAATGAGCAGTTCTTC.

The V gene is TRBV7-9, the J gene TRBJ1-2; perhaps TRBD1 as D (6 bases). V lost 7 bases to trimming and J lost 7 bases, with 22 bases between them. This CDR3 has 15 amino acids. Germline CDR1 is SEHNR and CDR2 is FQNEAQ (reference sequence). CDR3 nucleotides: TGTGCCAGCACCAAAGCTGGGGGGGTACAGGGTGGCTACACCTTC. Translation gives CASTKAGGVQGGYTF.

The chain joins TRBV2 to TRBJ1-2; possibly TRBD1 for D (6 bases). The CDR3 consists of 13 residues. From germline, CDR1 is SNHLY and CDR2 FYNNEI. With 6 bases removed from V and 2 bases from J, the gap between germline ends came to 10 bases. CDR3 in amino acids: CASSETGNYGYTF. For the CDR3, the DNA is TGTGCCAGCAGCGAAACAGGGAACTATGGCTACACCTTC.

V is TRBV18 and J is TRBJ2-3; possibly TRBD1 for D (6 bases). The CDR3 is 18 residues long. Germline assignment: CDR1 KGHSH and CDR2 LQKENI. V shed 6 bases and J shed 0 bases, with 22 bases lying between them. CDR3 in amino acids: CASSPTPGHRTSTDTQYF. The CDR3 DNA sequence: TGTGCCAGCTCTCCGACTCCGGGACACAGAACTAGCACAGATACGCAGTATTTT.

This clone was detected once. This chain links TRBV6-1 with TRBJ2-1; 10 bases match TRBD1. The CDR3 extends over 15 amino acids. Germline CDR1 reads MNHNS; CDR2 reads SASEGT. V gave up 3 bases and J gave up 3 bases; unmatched junction bases: 2. The CDR3 region has the DNA TGTGCCAGCAGTGACCGGGACAGGGGCTACAATGAGCAGTTCTTC. It translates to CASSDRDRGYNEQFF.